Given below is one T cell receptor beta chain in context. Antigen unknown. V shed 4 bases and J 7 bases; nucleotides not matched to a gene: 9. Germline-derived CDR1 and CDR2 are MNHEY and SMNVEV (reference sequence). The CDR3 consists of 15 residues. This sample was taken from a study of OX40 agonist ivuxolimab in advanced cancers. Clones were sequenced by immunoSEQ multiplex PCR, and TCRdb holds only the in-frame ones, with some missing. The table lists fewer than 100,000 clones, roughly 89% of them singletons. General observations from the study: Fewer expanded clones were found on average in CD4+ than in CD8+ T cells.

The source of this sequence is an adult with an advanced solid tumor such as melanoma, head and neck, liver or kidney cancer. The gene calls are TRBV27 and TRBJ1-4; 7 nucleotides line up with TRBD1. The specimen comprised CD4+ or CD8+ T cells sorted from blood, sampled in a trial of the OX40 agonist ivuxolimab. The chain's CDR3 is CASSYATGSGEKLFF. Here the CDR3 DNA reads TGTGCCAGCAGTTACGCGACAGGGTCTGGTGAAAAACTGTTTTTT.